The present T cell receptor beta chain was sequenced within a study of beta chain features in type 1 diabetes. Findings and caveats of the study: PCR may have favored shorter templates equally in patients and controls.

As every portion of the isolated RNA was reverse transcribed, the sequencing read expressed TCRB transcripts. Sequenced by immunoSEQ multiplex PCR; TCRdb stores in-frame clones only, minus some. The sample comprises hundreds of thousands of clones, roughly two thirds of which are singletons, and approximately 0.053% rests with the top ten. Cells sorted by CD45RO/CCR7/CD25/CD127/CD95/CD27 comprised CD4+ naive, central memory, regulatory and stem cell-like memory cells. This clone was observed a handful of times. Antigen unknown. The clonotype comes from a man aged 25-45 years in good health. The sequenced material came from naive CD4+ T cells from blood.

CDR3 loop: CASSQSEAFF. The DNA of the CDR3 is TGCGCCAGCAGTCAATCTGAAGCTTTCTTT. The V and J genes are TRBV23-1 and TRBJ1-1; D remains ambiguous. TRBV23-1 qualifies as an ORF whose function is uncertain. The CDR3 is 10 residues long. Trimming cost V 0 bases and J 7 bases, with 0 bases left between them.